The sequence of this T cell receptor (beta chain) was determined in a study of blood T cell repertoires in COVID-19. Study overall: COVID-19 samples, acute and convalescent, were from the United States, Italy and Spain.

Study processing details: Amplifying reference gene primers gave estimates of nucleated cell counts. The assay was immunoSEQ multiplex PCR, and TCRdb's table has in-frame clones only and misses some. That table gives V, J and clone size, and the DNA gave D and trimming. The data show 150,000 to 200,000 clones, with 70% to 90% seen just once and more than 3% held by the top ten. V shed 3 bases and J 4 bases; nucleotides not matched to a gene: 6. The germline CDR1 and CDR2 sequences are SGHTA and FQGNSA. The CDR3 runs to 15 residues. Sequenced: peripheral blood. The chain uses TRBV7-2 and TRBJ2-5, with 9 bases lining up with TRBD2. This TCR came from a man between 60 and 75 years old with acute or convalescent COVID-19. The CDR3 DNA sequence: TGTGCCAGCAGCTTTCAAGCGGGAGGAGGAGAGACCCAGTACTTC. This gives the protein CASSFQAGGGETQYF.